These 7 T cell receptor beta chains share one sample of origin, sequenced in a study of blood T cell repertoires in COVID-19. TCRdb's table, derived via immunoSEQ multiplex PCR, lists solely in-frame clones and lacks some. This sample has approximately 280,000 clones, with roughly 90% found just once. The sequencing input was peripheral blood. These receptors came from a woman in her sixties or seventies with acute or convalescent COVID-19.

The chain uses TRBV2 and TRBJ1-2, with 9 bases lining up with TRBD1. In germline, CDR1 is SNHLY, CDR2 FYNNEI. V lost 5 bases and J lost 12; bases outside the gene matches: 4. This CDR3 has 11 amino acids. CDR3 in DNA: TGTGCCAGCAGTCGGGACAGGGTGGACACCTTC. Translation: CASSRDRVDTF.

This chain joins TRBV6-5 and TRBJ2-2; possible D gene TRBD1, 6 bases. The germline gives CDR1 MNHEY, CDR2 SVGAGI. The CDR3 runs 15 residues. Trimming removed 2 bases from V and 4 bases from J, with 11 bases in between. CDR3 sequence: CASSYRTDFTGELFF. As DNA, the CDR3 is TGTGCCAGCAGTTACAGGACAGACTTCACCGGGGAGCTGTTTTTT.

The chain employs TRBV12-3 or TRBV12-4 and TRBJ1-1; the D gene is possibly TRBD1 (5 bases). V lost 4 bases, J lost 3 bases, and 9 bases lay in between. The CDR3 totals 13 residues. This CDR3 is CASSSGWDTEAFF. The CDR3 DNA reads TGTGCCAGCAGTTCAGGGTGGGACACTGAAGCTTTCTTT.

In its sample, this clone was seen once. The rearrangement links TRBV28 to TRBJ1-3, with D perhaps matching TRBD1 (5 bases). V gave up 4 bases and J gave up 11 bases, with 12 bases separating them. The CDR3 is 12 amino acids. Germline lookup yields CDR1 MDHEN and CDR2 SYDVKM. The DNA of the CDR3 is TGTGCCAGCAGTTCCCGACAGAGCCCCATATATTTT. Translation gives CASSSRQSPIYF.

This clone was picked up one time. The chain recombines TRBV24-1 with TRBJ1-2; the D is unclear. The CDR3 runs to 12 residues. CDR1 is KGHDR, CDR2 SFDVKD, per germline. The V gene lost 1 base and the J gene lost 4 bases, with 3 bases spanning the gap. The CDR3 is CATSDFGYGYTF. The CDR3 DNA reads as TGTGCCACCAGTGATTTCGGCTATGGCTACACCTTC.

This clone was picked up a small number of times. V gene TRBV21-1 combines with J gene TRBJ2-2; the listed D gene, TRBD2, was not tested against the DNA. TRBV21-1 is shown as a pseudogene. The CDR3 length is 20 residues. The CDR3 coding sequence is TGTGCCAGCAGCAAAGTAGCAGTGAAGACTAGCGGGGAGAACACCGGGGAGCTGTTTTTT. Translating it yields CASSKVAVKTSGENTGELFF.

The chain uses TRBV10-3 and TRBJ1-2; a possible D gene is TRBD1 (6 bases). This CDR3 has 11 amino acids. V lost 7 bases and J 3 bases, leaving 6 bases between the germline ends. Germline loops: CDR1 ENHRY, CDR2 SYGVKD. The CDR3 DNA reads TGTGCCATCACAGGGGACTATGGCTACACCTTC. Translation: CAITGDYGYTF.